The 12 T cell receptor beta chains below come from one sample, sequenced in a study of regulatory dendritic cells for organ transplantation. Clones were sequenced by immunoSEQ multiplex PCR, and TCRdb holds only the in-frame ones, with some missing. The table records fewer than 25,000 clones, 74% of them present only once. Sequenced material: memory CD4+ T cells from blood. Stated subset: CD45RO+ memory T cells. The receptors come from a human donor in good health.

The chain uses TRBV9 and TRBJ1-2; D is undetermined. The CDR3 covers 13 residues. The V gene's germline CDR1 is SGDLS and CDR2 YYNGEE. The ends were cut back, 4 bases at V and 5 bases at J, with 12 bases in the middle. The DNA of the CDR3 is TGTGCCAGCAGCCCGGACTGGGAGTATGGCTACACCTTC. Translation: CASSPDWEYGYTF.

Of note for this clone: A junction boundary mismatches the germline segment, possibly from a read error. The chain is built from TRBV7-7 and TRBJ2-5, with TRBD2 matching 10 bases. The CDR3 is made up of 15 amino acids. Germline V gene data show CDR1 as SSHAT and CDR2 as FNYEAQ (reference sequence). This CDR3 reads CASSLSGGAQETQYF. CDR3 in DNA: TGTGCTAGCAGTTTGAGCGGGGGGGCCCAAGAGACCCAGTACTTC.

The V and J genes are TRBV6-6 and TRBJ2-7, with 11 bases lining up with TRBD1. J was trimmed by 4 bases and V by 6 bases; bases with no gene match: 5. This CDR3 has 14 residues. The V gene's germline CDR1 is MNHNY and CDR2 SVGAGI (reference sequence). CDR3: CASSPGQGAYEQYF. The CDR3 DNA reads TGTGCCAGCAGCCCTGGACAGGGGGCATACGAGCAGTACTTC.

This clone showed up just a few times. This rearrangement joins TRBV6-4 to TRBJ2-3; the match to TRBD1 covers 8 bases. This CDR3 is built from 16 residues. V was pared by 7 bases and J by 5 bases, with 14 bases of the junction left unmatched. Germline loops: CDR1 MRHNA, CDR2 SNTAGT. In DNA form, the CDR3 reads TGTGCCAGCAAGGCGAGGGGTCAGGGGGCCGGAGATACGCAGTATTTT. Translation: CASKARGQGAGDTQYF.

The rearrangement uses TRBV7-8 and TRBJ1-1; D ambiguous. The ends were cut back, 5 bases at V and 4 bases at J, with 5 bases in the middle. Germline-derived CDR1 and CDR2 are SGHVS and FQNEAQ. CDR3 length: 11 amino acids. CDR3 sequence (DNA): TGTGCCAGCAGCCCGGTCACTGAAGCTTTCTTT. This sequence encodes CASSPVTEAFF.

The chain carries TRBV6-5 and TRBJ1-2; 9 bases agree with TRBD1. This CDR3 has 16 residues. In germline, CDR1 is MNHEY, CDR2 SVGAGI. V shed 0 bases, J shed 8 bases, and the junction held 10 bases outside the gene matches. The CDR3 spells CASSYSEGQGIRGYTF. The CDR3 DNA sequence: TGTGCCAGCAGTTACTCGGAGGGACAGGGAATACGGGGCTACACCTTC.

The chain employs TRBV19 and TRBJ2-1, with D maybe TRBD1 (6 bases). This CDR3 is built from 14 residues. Trimming cost V 10 bases and J 7 bases, with 20 bases left between them. The germline gives CDR1 LNHDA, CDR2 SQIVND (reference sequence). The CDR3 is CATLRGGMGNEQFF. In DNA form, the CDR3 reads TGTGCCACTCTCCGAGGGGGAATGGGGAATGAGCAGTTCTTC.

The chain uses TRBV2 and TRBJ1-1; unclear D gene. This CDR3 spans 14 amino acids. CDR1 and CDR2 (germline): SNHLY, FYNNEI. Trimming stripped 7 bases from V and 1 base from J, with 13 bases between. CDR3 amino acids: CASTKLKPNTEAFF. The CDR3 coding sequence is TGTGCCAGCACCAAACTCAAACCGAACACTGAAGCTTTCTTT.

In its sample, this clone was seen once. This rearrangement joins TRBV2 to TRBJ2-5, with TRBD2 matching over 9 bases. CDR1 SNHLY and CDR2 FYNNEI come from the germline V gene. The J segment lost 4 bases and the V segment lost 0 bases, leaving 0 bases of the junction unmatched. The CDR3 contains 14 residues. DNA of the CDR3: TGTGCCAGCAGTGAAGCGCGGGGGGGAGAGACCCAGTACTTC. This encodes CASSEARGGETQYF. The full variable domain, in which reference TRBV2 and TRBJ2-5 provide the parts outside the CDR3, is EPEVTQTPSHQVTQMGQEVILRCVPISNHLYFYWYRQILGQKVEFLVSFYNNEISEKSEIFDDQFSVERPDGSNFTLKIRSTKLEDSAMYFCASSEARGGETQYFGPGTRLLVL.

This clone was seen only once. The chain has TRBV10-3 and TRBJ2-5; D unclear. The CDR3 totals 12 residues. V shed 7 bases and J shed 9 bases, with 15 bases lying between them. Per the germline V gene, CDR1 is ENHRY and CDR2 is SYGVKD. CDR3 residues: CAITTPPKPQYF. The CDR3, as DNA: TGTGCCATCACCACCCCACCCAAGCCCCAGTACTTC.

This chain uses TRBV14 with TRBJ2-1; 11 bases align to TRBD2. Germline assignment: CDR1 SGHDN and CDR2 FVKESK. The length of the CDR3 is 16 residues. Unmatched junction bases numbered 8, after V lost 1 base and J lost 9 bases. The CDR3 loop reads CASSQASSGGQGEQFF. CDR3 in DNA: TGTGCCAGCAGCCAAGCCTCTAGCGGGGGGCAGGGTGAGCAGTTCTTC.

This clone was seen once. The chain employs TRBV15 and TRBJ2-7; tentative D call: TRBD1 (6 bases). The CDR3 loop spans 14 amino acids. CDR1 and CDR2 from the germline V gene are LNHNV and YYDKDF (reference sequence). Deletions cut 5 bases from V and 1 base from J, with 12 bases between. The CDR3 spells CATSGQGGSYEQYF. Here the CDR3 DNA reads TGTGCCACCAGCGGACAAGGGGGATCCTACGAGCAGTACTTC. Based on the CDR3 plus reference TRBV15 and TRBJ2-7, the full variable domain is DAMVIQNPRYQVTQFGKPVTLSCSQTLNHNVMYWYQQKSSQAPKLLFHYYDKDFNNEADTPDNFQSRRPNTSFCFLDIRSPGLGDTAMYLCATSGQGGSYEQYFGPGTRLTVT.